Listed below are T cell receptor beta chains from one sample, sequenced in a study of blood T cell repertoires in COVID-19. Some clones are missing from TCRdb's copy, which holds only in-frame ones; the method was immunoSEQ multiplex PCR. This sample yields roughly 200,000 clones, of which around 84% are seen a single time; roughly 20% belongs to the top ten. Sequenced input: peripheral blood. The receptors stem from a human donor in a cohort sampled during active COVID-19. Each CDR3 is given with its conserved first and last residue. The D gene is left open where the match is weak. Not all rows give a size; the values are once, few, many and, for expanded clones, a class.

>TRBD2|TRBV19|-|TRBJ2-7
TGTGCCAGTACAGGCGGAAGGACTAGCGGGTCCTACGAGCAGTACTTC
CASTGGRTSGSYEQYF
>TRBD2|TRBV19|once|TRBJ2-3
TGTGCCAGTAGTCTCGCTAGCGGGAGTTATATAGATACGCAGTATTTT
CASSLASGSYIDTQYF
>TRBD1|TRBV4-1|few|TRBJ1-4
TGCGCCAGCAGCCGCGATACCTCCTTTGGGACAGGGTTATCAACTAATGAAAAACTGTTTTTT
CASSRDTSFGTGLSTNEKLFF
>TRBD2|TRBV13|-|TRBJ2-7
TGTGCCAGCAGCCAAGGACTAGCGGGAGGCGAGCAGTACTTC
CASSQGLAGGEQYF
>-|TRBV10-3|-|TRBJ2-5
TGTGCCATCAGTGAGTTAAAAGAGACCCAGTACTTC
CAISELKETQYF
>TRBD1|TRBV18|-|TRBJ1-5
TGTGCCAGCTCACCAACAGGGGACAATCAGCCCCAGCATTTT
CASSPTGDNQPQHF
>-|TRBV19|-|TRBJ2-3
TGTGCCAGTAAAAGGAGGCGTTACACGGATACGCAGTATTTT
CASKRRRYTDTQYF
>TRBD1|TRBV27|-|TRBJ1-2
TGTGCCAGCAGTTTAGGGACAGGGAACTATGGCTACACCTTC
CASSLGTGNYGYTF
>-|TRBV20-1|-|TRBJ1-5
TGCAGTGCAGCGGACGTCCAGCCCCAGCATTTT
CSAADVQPQHF
>-|TRBV2|few|TRBJ2-3
TGTGCCAGCAGTGGAACAGGAGCAGATACGCAGTATTTT
CASSGTGADTQYF
>-|TRBV3-1/TRBV3-2|-|TRBJ1-1
TGTGCCAGCAGCGGCGGGGCGGGAACTGAAGCTTTCTTT
CASSGGAGTEAFF
>-|TRBV19|few|TRBJ1-1
TGTGCCAGTAGTTCACGCCCGGGGGGAATTTTGGGGAACACTGAAGCTTTCTTT
CASSSRPGGILGNTEAFF
>-|TRBV5-1|-|TRBJ2-1
TGCGCCAGCAGCCTGGTCGGGAGAAGCTCCTACAATGAGCAGTTCTTC
CASSLVGRSSYNEQFF
>-|TRBV21-1|-|TRBJ1-5
TGTGCCAGCAGCTTCCCACGAGGGATACGACAGCCCCAGCATTTT
CASSFPRGIRQPQHF
>TRBD2|TRBV4-1|once|TRBJ2-2
TGCGCCAGCAGCCAAGCCTCACTAGCGGGGGGGGCCGGGGAGCTGTTTTTT
CASSQASLAGGAGELFF
>-|TRBV30|-|TRBJ1-2
TGTGCCTGGAGTGCCGGGTACGGATATGGCTACACCTTC
CAWSAGYGYGYTF
>-|TRBV18|once|TRBJ1-2
TGTGCCAGCTCATTAACAGGGCCCCCCGACTATGGCTACACCTTC
CASSLTGPPDYGYTF
>-|TRBV28|-|TRBJ2-5
TGTGCCAGCACCTCCCAGCGGAAAGACCAAGAGACCCAGTACTTC
CASTSQRKDQETQYF
>TRBD1|TRBV28|-|TRBJ2-6
TGTGCCAGCACCCCTACAGGGGTTGGGGCCAACGTCCTGACTTTC
CASTPTGVGANVLTF
>TRBD1|TRBV28|-|TRBJ1-2
TGTGCCACGCAGGGGGCGAGGGGCTACACCTTC
CATQGARGYTF
>-|TRBV7-9|-|TRBJ2-3
TGTGCCAGCAGCCCTGGCCATACGCAGTATTTT
CASSPGHTQYF
>-|TRBV7-9|-|TRBJ2-7
TGTGCCAGCAGCCGGACACACTACGAGCAGTACTTC
CASSRTHYEQYF
>TRBD2|TRBV28|-|TRBJ2-1
TGTGCCAGCAGTTTATCCCGGACTAGCGGGAGGGCAGATGAGCAGTTCTTC
CASSLSRTSGRADEQFF
>-|TRBV25-1|-|TRBJ2-7
TGTGCCAGCAGTGCGGTAGTGGTACCCTACGAGCAGTACTTC
CASSAVVVPYEQYF
>-|TRBV4-2|once|TRBJ2-2
TGTGCCAGCAGCCGGGCCTCAGGGGATAGCGGGGAGCTGTTTTTT
CASSRASGDSGELFF
>-|TRBV7-8|-|TRBJ2-7
TGTGCCAGCAGCCCAAGAGCAATACCCTTGTCCGAGCAGTACTTC
CASSPRAIPLSEQYF
>TRBD1|TRBV7-9|many|TRBJ2-3
TGTGCCAGCAGCGCAGGACAGGACCTCACAGATACGCAGTATTTT
CASSAGQDLTDTQYF
>-|TRBV2|-|TRBJ1-1
TGTGCCAGCAGTGAATTTCTGGACAGAAACACTGAAGCTTTCTTT
CASSEFLDRNTEAFF
>TRBD1|TRBV10-2|-|TRBJ1-4
TGCGCCAGCAAGGCAGGGGGCTATGAAAAACTGTTTTTT
CASKAGGYEKLFF
>-|TRBV5-1|-|TRBJ2-5
TGCGCCAGCAGCTTGATCCCGGAGACCCAGTACTTC
CASSLIPETQYF
>TRBD2|TRBV29-1|-|TRBJ2-1
TGCAGCGTAAGACTAGCGGGAGAGGTCGGACAGTTCTTC
CSVRLAGEVGQFF
>-|TRBV2|-|TRBJ1-1
TGTGCCAGTAGGGCCGGGATGGAGAACACTGAAGCTTTCTTT
CASRAGMENTEAFF
>-|TRBV11-2|-|TRBJ2-7
TGTGCCAGCAGCTTAGCCCCCACAGGGCAATACGAGCAGTACTTC
CASSLAPTGQYEQYF
>-|TRBV7-8|-|TRBJ2-3
TGTGCCAGCAGCCTCCAGGCTTGGGATACGCAGTATTTT
CASSLQAWDTQYF
>-|TRBV5-6|-|TRBJ1-6
TGTGCCAGCAGCTTGGGTCAGTCCAATAATTCACCCCTCCACTTT
CASSLGQSNNSPLHF
>-|TRBV28|once|TRBJ1-5
TGTGCCAGCAGGGGAGTTAGTCAGCCCCAGCATTTT
CASRGVSQPQHF
>TRBD2|TRBV27|-|TRBJ2-1
TGTGCCAGCAGTTTCCGCCCCCTAGCGGGAGCTGACAATGAGCAGTTCTTC
CASSFRPLAGADNEQFF
>TRBD1|TRBV5-1|-|TRBJ2-1
TGCGCCAGCAGCTCGGAGACAGGGATGGTGCAGTTCTTC
CASSSETGMVQFF
>-|TRBV7-8|-|TRBJ2-5
TGTGCCAGCTTCGTGTACCAAGAGACCCAGTACTTC
CASFVYQETQYF
>-|TRBV6-5|-|TRBJ2-2
TGTGCCAGCATCCTCAACAGGGCGAACACCGGGGAGCTGTTTTTT
CASILNRANTGELFF
>-|TRBV5-1|-|TRBJ2-7
TGCGCCAGCAGGGGGCGGGACCTGGGCGAGCAGTACTTC
CASRGRDLGEQYF
>TRBD1|TRBV30|once|TRBJ1-4
TGTGCCTGGAGTACCTCAGGGGGTTATGAAAAACTGTTTTTT
CAWSTSGGYEKLFF
>-|TRBV29-1|-|TRBJ1-3
TGCAGCGCATTACAGGGATCGGTTGGAAACACCATATATTTT
CSALQGSVGNTIYF